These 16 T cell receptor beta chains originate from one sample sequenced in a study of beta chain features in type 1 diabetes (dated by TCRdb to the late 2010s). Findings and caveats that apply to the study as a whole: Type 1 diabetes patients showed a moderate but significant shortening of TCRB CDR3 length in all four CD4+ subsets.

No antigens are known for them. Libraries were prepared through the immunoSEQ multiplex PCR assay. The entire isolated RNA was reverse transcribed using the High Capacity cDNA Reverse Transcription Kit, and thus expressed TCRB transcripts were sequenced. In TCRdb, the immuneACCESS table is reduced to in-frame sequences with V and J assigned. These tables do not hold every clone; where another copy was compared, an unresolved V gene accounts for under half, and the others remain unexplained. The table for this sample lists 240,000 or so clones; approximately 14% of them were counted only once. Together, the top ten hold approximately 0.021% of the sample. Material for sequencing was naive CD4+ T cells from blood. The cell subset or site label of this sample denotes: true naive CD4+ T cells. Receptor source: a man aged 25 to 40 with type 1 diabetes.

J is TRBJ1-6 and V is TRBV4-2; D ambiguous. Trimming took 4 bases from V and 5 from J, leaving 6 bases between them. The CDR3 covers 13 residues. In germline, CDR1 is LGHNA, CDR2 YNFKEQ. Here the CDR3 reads CASSRVDNSPLHF. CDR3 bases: TGTGCCAGCAGCCGAGTGGATAATTCACCCCTCCACTTT.

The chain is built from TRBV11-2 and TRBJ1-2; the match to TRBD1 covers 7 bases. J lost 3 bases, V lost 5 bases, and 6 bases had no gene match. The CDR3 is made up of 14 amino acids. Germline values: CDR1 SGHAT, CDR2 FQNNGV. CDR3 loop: CASSLKTGYYGYTF. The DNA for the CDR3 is TGTGCCAGCAGCCTTAAGACAGGGTACTATGGCTACACCTTC.

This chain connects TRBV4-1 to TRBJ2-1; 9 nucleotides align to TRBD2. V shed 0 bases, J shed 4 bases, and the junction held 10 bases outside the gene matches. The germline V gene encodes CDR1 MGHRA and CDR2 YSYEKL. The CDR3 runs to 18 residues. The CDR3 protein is CASSQDASGGIWYNEQFF. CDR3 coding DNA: TGCGCCAGCAGCCAAGATGCGAGCGGGGGGATTTGGTACAATGAGCAGTTCTTC.

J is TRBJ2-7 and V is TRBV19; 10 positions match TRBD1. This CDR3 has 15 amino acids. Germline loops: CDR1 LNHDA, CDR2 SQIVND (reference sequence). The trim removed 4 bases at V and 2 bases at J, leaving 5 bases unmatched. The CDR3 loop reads CASSRTGTGAYEQYF. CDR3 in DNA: TGTGCCAGTAGTAGGACCGGGACAGGGGCCTACGAGCAGTACTTC.

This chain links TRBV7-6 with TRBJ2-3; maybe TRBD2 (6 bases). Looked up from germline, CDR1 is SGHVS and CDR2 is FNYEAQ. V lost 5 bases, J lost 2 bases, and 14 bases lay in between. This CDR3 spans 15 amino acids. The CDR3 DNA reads TGTGCCAGCAGCCCCCCCCGGGGGACCACAGATACGCAGTATTTT. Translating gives CASSPPRGTTDTQYF. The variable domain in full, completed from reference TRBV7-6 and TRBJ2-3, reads GAGVSQSPRYKVTKRGQDVALRCDPISGHVSLYWYRQALGQGPEFLTYFNYEAQQDKSGLPNDRFSAERPEGSISTLTIQRTEQRDSAMYRCASSPPRGTTDTQYFGPGTRLTVL.

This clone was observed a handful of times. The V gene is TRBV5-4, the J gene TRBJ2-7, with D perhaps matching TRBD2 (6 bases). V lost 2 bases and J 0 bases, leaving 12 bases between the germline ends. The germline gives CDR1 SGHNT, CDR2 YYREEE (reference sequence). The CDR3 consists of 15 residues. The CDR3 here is CASSLAGKDSYEQYF. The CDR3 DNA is TGTGCCAGCAGCTTAGCGGGTAAGGACTCCTACGAGCAGTACTTC. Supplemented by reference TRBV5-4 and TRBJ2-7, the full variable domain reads ETGVTQSPTHLIKTRGQQVTLRCSSQSGHNTVSWYQQALGQGPQFIFQYYREEENGRGNFPPRFSGLQFPNYSSELNVNALELDDSALYLCASSLAGKDSYEQYFGPGTRLTVT.

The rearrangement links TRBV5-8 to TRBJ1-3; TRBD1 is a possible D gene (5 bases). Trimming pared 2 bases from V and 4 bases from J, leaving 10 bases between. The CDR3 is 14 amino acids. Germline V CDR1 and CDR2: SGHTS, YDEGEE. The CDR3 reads CASSFREPGNTIYF. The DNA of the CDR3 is TGTGCCAGCAGCTTCAGGGAACCGGGAAACACCATATATTTT.

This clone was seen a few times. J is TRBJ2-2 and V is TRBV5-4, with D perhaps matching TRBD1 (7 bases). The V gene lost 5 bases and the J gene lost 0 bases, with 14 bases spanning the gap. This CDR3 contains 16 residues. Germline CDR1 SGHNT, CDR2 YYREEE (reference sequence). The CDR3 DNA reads TGTGCCAGCAGTCAGGGGGGACGGACGAACACCGGGGAGCTGTTTTTT. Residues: CASSQGGRTNTGELFF.

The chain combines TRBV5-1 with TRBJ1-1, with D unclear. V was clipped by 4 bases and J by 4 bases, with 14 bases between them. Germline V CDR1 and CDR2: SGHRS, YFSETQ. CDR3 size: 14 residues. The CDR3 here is CASSAVALGTEAFF. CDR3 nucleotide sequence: TGCGCCAGCAGCGCCGTGGCTCTAGGCACTGAAGCTTTCTTT.

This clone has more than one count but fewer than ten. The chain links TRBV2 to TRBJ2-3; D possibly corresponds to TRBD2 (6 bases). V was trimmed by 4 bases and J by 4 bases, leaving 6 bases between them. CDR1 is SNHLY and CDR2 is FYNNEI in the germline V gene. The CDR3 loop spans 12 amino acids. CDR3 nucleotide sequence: TGTGCCAGCAGTGCGGGGGCAGATACGCAGTATTTT. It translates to CASSAGADTQYF. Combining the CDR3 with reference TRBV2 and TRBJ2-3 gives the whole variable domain EPEVTQTPSHQVTQMGQEVILRCVPISNHLYFYWYRQILGQKVEFLVSFYNNEISEKSEIFDDQFSVERPDGSNFTLKIRSTKLEDSAMYFCASSAGADTQYFGPGTRLTVL.

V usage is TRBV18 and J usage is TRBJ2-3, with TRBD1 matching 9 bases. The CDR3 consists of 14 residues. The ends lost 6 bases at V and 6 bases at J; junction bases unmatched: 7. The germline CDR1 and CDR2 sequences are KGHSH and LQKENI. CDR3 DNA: TGTGCCAGCTCGCGAGACAGGGGGATGGATACGCAGTATTTT. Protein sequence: CASSRDRGMDTQYF.

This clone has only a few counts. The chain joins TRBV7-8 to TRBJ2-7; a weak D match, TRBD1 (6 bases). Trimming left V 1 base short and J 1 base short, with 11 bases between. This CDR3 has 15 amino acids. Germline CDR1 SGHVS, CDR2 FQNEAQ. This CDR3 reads CASSLGGHGSYEQYF. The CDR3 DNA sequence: TGTGCCAGCAGCTTAGGGGGGCACGGGTCCTACGAGCAGTACTTC.

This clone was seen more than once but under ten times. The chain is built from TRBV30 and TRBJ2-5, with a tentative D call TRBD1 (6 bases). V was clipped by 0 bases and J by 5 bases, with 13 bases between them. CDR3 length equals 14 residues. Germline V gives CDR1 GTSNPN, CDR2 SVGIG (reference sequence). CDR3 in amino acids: CAWSVSGVRETQYF. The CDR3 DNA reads TGTGCCTGGAGTGTATCAGGGGTCCGGGAGACCCAGTACTTC. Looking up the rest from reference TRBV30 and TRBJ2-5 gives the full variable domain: SQTIHQWPATLVQPVGSPLSLECTVEGTSNPNLYWYRQAAGRGLQLLFYSVGIGQISSEVPQNLSASRPQDRQFILSSKKLLLSDSGFYLCAWSVSGVRETQYFGPGTRLLVL.

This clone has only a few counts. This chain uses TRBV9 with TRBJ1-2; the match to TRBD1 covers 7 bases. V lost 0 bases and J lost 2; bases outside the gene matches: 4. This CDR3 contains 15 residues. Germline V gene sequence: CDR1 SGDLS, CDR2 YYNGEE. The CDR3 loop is CASSVAGTENYGYTF. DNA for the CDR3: TGTGCCAGCAGCGTAGCCGGGACAGAAAACTATGGCTACACCTTC. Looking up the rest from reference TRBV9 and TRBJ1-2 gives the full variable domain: DSGVTQTPKHLITATGQRVTLRCSPRSGDLSVYWYQQSLDQGLQFLIQYYNGEERAKGNILERFSAQQFPDLHSELNLSSLELGDSALYFCASSVAGTENYGYTFGSGTRLTVV.

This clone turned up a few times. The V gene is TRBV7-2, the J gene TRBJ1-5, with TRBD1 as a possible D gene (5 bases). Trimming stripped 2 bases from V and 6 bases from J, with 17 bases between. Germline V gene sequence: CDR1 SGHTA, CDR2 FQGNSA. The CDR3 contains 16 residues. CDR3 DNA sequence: TGTGCCAGCAGCTTAAGTTCCCTGACGGGACTTCAGCCCCAGCATTTT. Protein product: CASSLSSLTGLQPQHF.

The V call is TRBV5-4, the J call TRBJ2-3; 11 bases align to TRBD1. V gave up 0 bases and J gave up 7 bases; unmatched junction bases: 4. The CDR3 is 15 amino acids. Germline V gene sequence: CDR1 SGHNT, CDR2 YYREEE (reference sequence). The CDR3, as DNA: TGTGCCAGCAGCTTGGGGGGACAGGGGGTGAATACGCAGTATTTT. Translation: CASSLGGQGVNTQYF.